This T cell receptor beta chain was documented in a study of blood T cells in healthy people across ages. Study-level findings and limits: Older age coincided with a roughly linear decline in TCR beta diversity per million T cells. Greater diversity and more naive CD4+ cells were seen in long-lived donors than in aged donors. PBMCs left unsorted prevented a conclusive naive versus antigen-experienced comparison.

The table lists this clonotype with a count of one. Its target is not known. Healthy Caucasians from Russia aged about 6 to 90 served as donors. For the second PCR, which ran for about 6 to 12 cycles, a sample-barcoded 5' primer and a J-beta primer mix were used. One entry per CDR3 protein, called by TCRdb with MiXCR from the 5' RACE reads. The table has about 1.6 million distinct CDR3 sequences, roughly 32% seen once. The TCR comes from a woman in her thirties in good health. Sequenced: blood.

CDR3 DNA: TGTGCCAGCAGCTGGGGGACTAGCGGGAGATCTTGGGCGTACGAGCAGTACTTC. Translation: CASSWGTSGRSWAYEQYF. The chain joins TRBV11-1 to TRBJ2-5, with 14 bases lining up with TRBD2. The end of the DNA is better explained by TRBJ2-7, so the J call may be wrong. The V gene's germline CDR1 is SGHAT and CDR2 FQDESV (reference sequence). This CDR3 comprises 18 residues.